This T cell receptor (beta chain) came from a study of T cell responses to AZD1222 COVID-19 vaccine. This CDR3 spans 16 amino acids. Trimming stripped 1 base from V and 3 bases from J, with 16 bases between. The germline CDR1 and CDR2 sequences are SGHVS and FQNEAQ. Sequenced by immunoSEQ multiplex PCR; TCRdb stores in-frame clones only, minus some. This table holds 190,000 or so clones, more than 75% found once. Sequenced here: peripheral blood, sampled 28 days after the second AZD1222 dose. The gene calls are TRBV7-8 and TRBJ2-7; TRBD2 might be the D (6 bases). This TCR was recovered from an adult who received the AZD1222 COVID-19 vaccine. The CDR3 loop is CASSLGRGLSDYEQYF. The CDR3 DNA is TGTGCCAGCAGCTTAGGTAGGGGACTTTCTGACTACGAGCAGTACTTC.